A single sample is the source of the 28 T cell receptor beta chains below, sequenced in a study of blood T cell repertoires in COVID-19. Profiling relied on immunoSEQ multiplex PCR, and the TCRdb table lists in-frame clones only, not all of them. The sample has about 140,000 clones; about 85% are singletons. Sequences were obtained from peripheral blood. The receptors were gathered from a human donor in a cohort sampled during active COVID-19.

V is TRBV27 and J is TRBJ1-2, with 9 bases aligning to TRBD1. J lost 5 bases, V lost 2 bases, and 6 bases had no gene match. Germline assignment: CDR1 MNHEY and CDR2 SMNVEV (reference sequence). CDR3 length: 15 amino acids. In DNA, the CDR3 is TGTGCCAGCAGTTTAGGGACAGGGCCAATTTATGGCTACACCTTC. Its protein product is CASSLGTGPIYGYTF.

The rearrangement joins TRBV11-2 to TRBJ2-7; D not resolved. The CDR3 extends over 13 amino acids. Germline lookup yields CDR1 SGHAT and CDR2 FQNNGV. V was trimmed by 5 bases and J by 5 bases, leaving 13 bases between them. The chain's CDR3 is CASSLIRSHEQYF. The CDR3 DNA reads as TGTGCCAGCAGCCTCATTAGGAGCCACGAGCAGTACTTC.

V gene TRBV24-1 combines with J gene TRBJ2-5; D might be TRBD2 (6 bases). The germline V gene encodes CDR1 KGHDR and CDR2 SFDVKD. Trimming removed 4 bases from V and 2 bases from J, with 7 bases in between. The CDR3 sequence is 13 residues long. The CDR3 sequence is CATSDGGQETQYF. As DNA, the CDR3 is TGTGCCACCAGTGACGGGGGACAAGAGACCCAGTACTTC.

This chain joins TRBV14 and TRBJ2-2; 9 nucleotides line up with TRBD2. Per germline, CDR1 SGHDN and CDR2 FVKESK. CDR3 size: 16 residues. Trimming cost V 3 bases and J 4 bases; bases outside gene matches: 6. In nucleotides, the CDR3 is TGTGCCAGCAGCCAGCTCGGGACTAGCCTCACCGGGGAGCTGTTTTTT. Amino acid sequence: CASSQLGTSLTGELFF.

The chain employs TRBV18 and TRBJ1-1; D remains unclear. The CDR3 totals 14 residues. From germline, CDR1 is KGHSH and CDR2 LQKENI. The V end lost 3 bases, the J end lost 4 bases, and 12 bases lay between the germline ends. DNA of the CDR3: TGTGCCAGCTCACCGAGGGCCGAAGTCACTGAAGCTTTCTTT. It is translated as CASSPRAEVTEAFF.

The rearrangement joins TRBV3-1 (or the pseudogene TRBV3-2) to TRBJ2-1; TRBD2 agrees at 12 bases. The CDR3 is 17 residues long. Germline values: CDR1 LGHDT, CDR2 YNNKEL (reference sequence). Unmatched junction bases numbered 13, after V lost 0 bases and J lost 13 bases. CDR3 in amino acids: CASSQERGLAGGELQFF. DNA for the CDR3: TGTGCCAGCAGCCAAGAGAGAGGGCTAGCGGGAGGGGAACTTCAGTTCTTC.

This clone has only one observation. CDR3 DNA sequence: TGTGCCAGCAGTTCCAACCAGGGAGAAGCTTTCTTT. It encodes CASSSNQGEAFF. The chain carries TRBV6-5 and TRBJ1-1, with D possibly TRBD1 on 5 matching bases. The V end lost 4 bases, the J end lost 8 bases, and 11 bases lay between the germline ends. The CDR3 runs to 12 residues. The V gene's germline CDR1 is MNHEY and CDR2 SVGAGI.

The chain employs TRBV5-1 and TRBJ2-3; 12 positions agree with TRBD2. Germline V gene data show CDR1 as SGHRS and CDR2 as YFSETQ. The CDR3 covers 18 residues. The V segment lost 3 bases and the J segment 3 bases; nucleotides outside the gene matches: 11. CDR3 DNA sequence: TGCGCCAGCAGCTCGGCGATAGATACTAGCGGGAGGACAGATACGCAGTATTTT. Residues: CASSSAIDTSGRTDTQYF.

In DNA, the CDR3 is TGTGCCAGTAGTCCCCGGAGGACAGGAATTAGCAATCAGCCCCAGCATTTT. Translation gives CASSPRRTGISNQPQHF. The rearrangement links TRBV19 to TRBJ1-5, with 7 bases that match TRBD1. Germline trimming cut 5 bases from V and 0 bases from J; bases unmatched to any gene: 10. The CDR3 is 17 amino acids. Germline CDR1 and CDR2: LNHDA and SQIVND (reference sequence). Full variable domain (rest looked up from reference TRBV19 and TRBJ1-5): DGGITQSPKYLFRKEGQNVTLSCEQNLNHDAMYWYRQDPGQGLRLIYYSQIVNDFQKGDIAEGYSVSREKKESFPLTVTSAQKNPTAFYLCASSPRRTGISNQPQHFGDGTRLSIL.

The chain joins TRBV12-5 to TRBJ2-7, with 10 nucleotides matching TRBD1. CDR3 length equals 16 residues. Germline values: CDR1 LGHNT, CDR2 FRNRAP. V was pared by 1 base and J by 6 bases, with 9 bases of the junction left unmatched. This chain's CDR3 is CASGLAPGQGYGEQYF. CDR3 DNA sequence: TGTGCTAGTGGTTTGGCTCCGGGACAGGGGTATGGCGAGCAGTACTTC.

The J gene is TRBJ2-1, the V gene TRBV4-3; TRBD2 matches 9 bases. Germline values: CDR1 LGHNA, CDR2 YSLEER. With V trimmed by 0 bases and J by 0 bases, 12 bases remained unmatched. The length of the CDR3 is 20 residues. The CDR3 bases are TGCGCCAGCAGCCAAGATCTAGGGGGCGCGGGAGGGCCCTCCTACAATGAGCAGTTCTTC. This gives the protein CASSQDLGGAGGPSYNEQFF.

This clone was seen a handful of times. The chain is built from TRBV15 and TRBJ2-1, with a possible D match to TRBD2 (7 bases). Germline V gene sequence: CDR1 LNHNV, CDR2 YYDKDF (reference sequence). CDR3 length equals 14 residues. Between the trimmed V and J ends, which lost 1 base and 8 bases, there was a span of 12 bases. The chain's CDR3 is CATSRVGGVDEQFF. For the CDR3, the DNA is TGTGCCACCAGCAGAGTAGGGGGGGTTGATGAGCAGTTCTTC.

The table lists this clone with a count of one. The gene calls are TRBV18 and TRBJ1-4; perhaps TRBD1 as D (5 bases). Trimming removed 2 bases at V and 0 bases at J, with 13 bases between. Germline values: CDR1 KGHSH, CDR2 LQKENI. The CDR3 totals 17 residues. CDR3 sequence reads: CASSPIRGPTTNEKLFF. The DNA of the CDR3 is TGTGCCAGCTCACCAATTAGGGGCCCCACAACTAATGAAAAACTGTTTTTT.

V and J are TRBV24-1 and TRBJ1-5; D perhaps matches TRBD1 (5 bases). The CDR3 is made up of 16 amino acids. Germline V gene lookup returns CDR1 KGHDR and CDR2 SFDVKD. Trimming left V 4 bases short and J 0 bases short, with 12 bases between. CDR3 DNA sequence: TGTGCCACCAGTGAAGCCGGGGGTTTTAGCAATCAGCCCCAGCATTTT. Translated: CATSEAGGFSNQPQHF.

This clone was recorded only once. This chain links TRBV5-4 with TRBJ2-2, with 10 bases identical to TRBD2. The CDR3 is 16 amino acids. The ends lost 2 bases at V and 6 bases at J; junction bases unmatched: 7. Germline V gene lookup returns CDR1 SGHNT and CDR2 YYREEE (reference sequence). Written as DNA, the CDR3 is TGTGCCAGCAGCTTAAGGAGGCTAGCGGGAGCCGGGGAGCTGTTTTTT. It encodes CASSLRRLAGAGELFF. Supplemented by reference TRBV5-4 and TRBJ2-2, the full variable domain reads ETGVTQSPTHLIKTRGQQVTLRCSSQSGHNTVSWYQQALGQGPQFIFQYYREEENGRGNFPPRFSGLQFPNYSSELNVNALELDDSALYLCASSLRRLAGAGELFFGEGSRLTVL.

V usage is TRBV5-1 and J usage is TRBJ2-3; maybe TRBD1 (6 bases). The CDR3 runs to 16 residues. In germline, CDR1 is SGHRS, CDR2 YFSETQ. Between the trimmed V and J ends, which lost 0 bases and 0 bases, there was a span of 11 bases. DNA for the CDR3: TGCGCCAGCAGCTTGGCAGGGGACATTAGCACAGATACGCAGTATTTT. Encoded protein: CASSLAGDISTDTQYF.

This rearrangement joins TRBV30 to TRBJ2-3; the match to TRBD2 covers 13 bases. This CDR3 region has 16 residues. The V gene's germline CDR1 is GTSNPN and CDR2 SVGIG (reference sequence). The V gene end was trimmed by 8 bases and the J gene end by 5 bases; junction bases not matched to a gene: 13. In DNA form, the CDR3 reads TGTGCCCGTACTAGCGGGAGGGCTGTGTCGGTAGATACGCAGTATTTT. Amino acids: CARTSGRAVSVDTQYF.

The chain carries TRBV7-2 and TRBJ2-1; 9 positions agree with TRBD1. This CDR3 is 15 amino acids long. Germline V gives CDR1 SGHTA, CDR2 FQGNSA. V trimming: 2 bases; J trimming: 7 bases; junction bases outside the gene matches: 6. This CDR3 reads CASSLSGQGTNEQFF. The CDR3 DNA sequence: TGTGCCAGCAGCTTATCGGGACAGGGAACGAATGAGCAGTTCTTC.

This chain connects TRBV5-1 to TRBJ2-3; D possibly corresponds to TRBD1 (6 bases). Germline V gives CDR1 SGHRS, CDR2 YFSETQ. Deletions cut 2 bases from V and 2 bases from J, with 12 bases between. The CDR3 runs to 15 residues. The CDR3 spells CASSLGGPPTDTQYF. CDR3 DNA sequence: TGCGCCAGCAGCTTAGGGGGACCTCCCACAGATACGCAGTATTTT. Looking up the rest from reference TRBV5-1 and TRBJ2-3 gives the full variable domain: KAGVTQTPRYLIKTRGQQVTLSCSPISGHRSVSWYQQTPGQGLQFLFEYFSETQRNKGNFPGRFSGRQFSNSRSEMNVSTLELGDSALYLCASSLGGPPTDTQYFGPGTRLTVL.

The chain couples TRBV27 to TRBJ2-5; 10 bases fit TRBD1. CDR3 length: 14 residues. Losses at the gene ends were 6 bases for V and 5 bases for J; bases not matched to a gene: 6. Germline V CDR1 and CDR2: MNHEY, SMNVEV (reference sequence). CDR3 coding DNA: TGTGCCAGCAGCCGGACAGGGGGGTGGGAGACCCAGTACTTC. It is translated as CASSRTGGWETQYF.

The rearrangement links TRBV5-5 to TRBJ1-1; perhaps TRBD1 as D (5 bases). The length of the CDR3 is 15 residues. Germline V gene sequence: CDR1 SGHKS, CDR2 YYEKEE (reference sequence). V gave up 4 bases and J gave up 4 bases, with 17 bases separating them. Here the CDR3 reads CASSTQQVSGTEAFF. CDR3 bases: TGTGCCAGCAGCACACAACAGGTTTCAGGCACTGAAGCTTTCTTT. The whole variable domain, filled in from reference TRBV5-5 and TRBJ1-1, reads DAGVTQSPTHLIKTRGQQVTLRCSPISGHKSVSWYQQVLGQGPQFIFQYYEKEERGRGNFPDRFSARQFPNYSSELNVNALLLGDSALYLCASSTQQVSGTEAFFGQGTRLTVV.

This clone was recorded only once. Compared with germline, one end of the junction differs, possibly owing to a read error. V usage is TRBV4-2 and J usage is TRBJ1-1; TRBD1 might be the D (6 bases). CDR3 size: 13 residues. The germline V gene has CDR1 LGHNA and CDR2 YNFKEQ. Here the CDR3 DNA reads TGTGCCAGCACCTTACAGGGTTGGGTAAATCCGATTTTT. Translated: CASTLQGWVNPIF.

This clone was found many times. J is TRBJ1-2 and V is TRBV28; TRBD1 matches 8 bases. V dropped 3 bases and J dropped 8; count of bases not matched to a gene: 5. This CDR3 contains 13 residues. CDR1 MDHEN and CDR2 SYDVKM come from the germline V gene. The CDR3 loop reads CASSLSRGQGYTF. CDR3 DNA sequence: TGTGCCAGCAGTTTGAGCAGGGGGCAGGGCTACACCTTC.

This clone has only a few counts. CDR3 loop: CASSNPFRDTGELFF. The CDR3 DNA is TGTGCCAGCTCCAATCCTTTTAGAGACACCGGGGAGCTGTTTTTT. This chain joins TRBV27 and TRBJ2-2; D is unresolved. The CDR3 runs 15 residues. Germline lookup yields CDR1 MNHEY and CDR2 SMNVEV (reference sequence). Trimming pared 8 bases from V and 3 bases from J, leaving 16 bases between.

The rearrangement joins TRBV24-1 to TRBJ1-6, with 7 positions matching TRBD1. With V trimmed by 3 bases and J by 0 bases, 4 bases remained unmatched. Germline V lookup: CDR1 KGHDR, CDR2 SFDVKD. The CDR3 is made up of 17 amino acids. CDR3 bases: TGTGCCACCAGTGATGGGACAGACAGCTCCTATAATTCACCCCTCCACTTT. As protein: CATSDGTDSSYNSPLHF.

This clone was recorded once. This chain links TRBV18 with TRBJ2-5; the D gene is possibly TRBD1 (5 bases). The CDR3 sequence is 17 residues long. V lost 0 bases and J 2 bases, leaving 16 bases between the germline ends. Germline values: CDR1 KGHSH, CDR2 LQKENI. CDR3 nucleotide sequence: TGTGCCAGCTCACCACCTCTATTTTTGAAGGGGCAAGAGACCCAGTACTTC. Translated: CASSPPLFLKGQETQYF. The full variable domain, in which reference TRBV18 and TRBJ2-5 provide the parts outside the CDR3, is NAGVMQNPRHLVRRRGQEARLRCSPMKGHSHVYWYRQLPEEGLKFMVYLQKENIIDESGMPKERFSAEFPKEGPSILRIQQVVRGDSAAYFCASSPPLFLKGQETQYFGPGTRLLVL.

V and J are TRBV5-1 and TRBJ2-3; 12 nucleotides line up with TRBD2. With 2 bases clipped from V and 0 bases from J, the junction kept 10 bases outside the gene matches. The CDR3 runs 19 residues. Germline V gene sequence: CDR1 SGHRS, CDR2 YFSETQ. The CDR3 spells CASSFRLAGGGLSTDTQYF. CDR3 DNA sequence: TGCGCCAGCAGCTTTCGCCTAGCGGGAGGGGGCCTTAGCACAGATACGCAGTATTTT.

The chain is built from TRBV5-1 and TRBJ1-1; TRBD1 matches 9 bases. Germline V CDR1 and CDR2: SGHRS, YFSETQ. The CDR3 spans 15 residues. J lost 5 bases, V lost 0 bases, and 5 bases had no gene match. The CDR3: CASSLGPGQGTEAFF. Here the CDR3 DNA reads TGCGCCAGCAGCTTGGGACCGGGACAGGGTACTGAAGCTTTCTTT.